This record looks at one T cell receptor beta chain sequence and its context. Its specificity is unknown. These data belong to a study of shared clonotypes between healthy human individuals. Study results and limitations: Compared with clonotypes that all four donors shared, non-shared clonotypes had lower generation probabilities.

The CDR3 totals 15 residues. CDR1 is SGHAT and CDR2 is FQNNGV in the germline V gene. V lost 5 bases and J lost 4; bases outside the gene matches: 6. Every subset's genomic DNA went evenly onto several immunoSEQ plates. On sorted subsets, replicate PCRs used about 0.2 ug DNA, or 27,000 or so T cell genomes. TCRdb's table, derived via immunoSEQ multiplex PCR, lists solely in-frame clones and lacks some. The data contain more than 1.2 million clones, 98% of them singletons. The chain carries TRBV11-2 and TRBJ2-7; 12 bases agree with TRBD2. Sequencing was done on a sample of naive CD4+ T cells sorted from blood. The subset was: CD45RA+ positively selected. The sequence came from a man between 25 and 39 years old in good health. The CDR3 protein is CASSLTSGRMYEQYF. DNA for the CDR3: TGTGCCAGCAGCCTGACTAGCGGGAGAATGTACGAGCAGTACTTC.